This TCR beta chain was captured by sequencing in a study of CD4 and CD8 cells across lung adenocarcinoma regions. The patients had localized lung adenocarcinoma, a non-small cell subtype. CDR1 and CDR2 (germline): MNHNS, SASEGT. The length of the CDR3 is 15 residues. V was pared by 7 bases and J by 0 bases, with 5 bases of the junction left unmatched. Each CDR3 protein is one row after TCRdb ran MiXCR on the PCR reads. The sample yields 9,500 to 11,000 distinct CDR3 sequences, about 59% seen once. The TCR comes from a male donor with lung adenocarcinoma. The CD4 and CD8 labels of this study may be unreliable. The rearrangement uses TRBV6-1 and TRBJ2-1; 8 bases align to TRBD2. The sequencing sample was made of CD8+ T cells from the margin of a lung tumor. CDR3 sequence: CASIVGTSSYNEQFF. The CDR3 DNA reads TGTGCCAGCATAGTAGGGACTAGCTCCTACAATGAGCAGTTCTTC.